Presented here are 30 T cell receptor beta chains from one specimen sequenced in a study of control samples from healthy donors and cancer patients. Profiling relied on immunoSEQ multiplex PCR, and the TCRdb table lists in-frame clones only, not all of them. The table lists about 140,000 clones, around nine tenths of them singletons. Sequencing was performed on blood. These TCRs come from a man between 18 and 29 years old in good health.

This clone was detected only once. The DNA for the CDR3 is TGCAGCGTTGGGGACAGGTACTCCTACGAGCAGTACTTC. Protein sequence: CSVGDRYSYEQYF. The chain is built from TRBV29-1 and TRBJ2-7; 8 bases line up with TRBD1. J lost 0 bases, V lost 4 bases, and 2 bases had no gene match. The CDR3 spans 13 residues. Germline values: CDR1 SQVTM, CDR2 ANQGSEA.

This chain uses TRBV7-9 with TRBJ1-4; D is possibly TRBD1 (6 bases). V dropped 4 bases and J dropped 8 bases, with 20 bases sitting between them. The CDR3 has 16 residues. CDR1 and CDR2 (germline): SEHNR, FQNEAQ (reference sequence). The CDR3 DNA reads TGTGCCAGCAGCTCCGGGACACCCAACCGGAAGGAAAAACTGTTTTTT. Its translation: CASSSGTPNRKEKLFF.

The gene calls are TRBV5-5 and TRBJ2-5, with D unclear. The germline V gene encodes CDR1 SGHKS and CDR2 YYEKEE (reference sequence). Trimming cost V 1 base and J 3 bases, with 10 bases left between them. CDR3 size: 14 residues. CDR3: CASSLNFNEETQYF. CDR3 coding DNA: TGTGCCAGCAGCTTGAATTTCAACGAAGAGACCCAGTACTTC.

A note on this clone: A junction end diverges from the germline sequence, so it may reflect a read error. This rearrangement joins TRBV6-1 to TRBJ1-1; possible D gene TRBD1, 6 bases. Germline CDR1 MNHNS, CDR2 SASEGT. CDR3 length: 15 residues. Here the CDR3 DNA reads TGTGCCAGCAGCGAAGTAGGGGGAGTGGACACTGAAGCTTTCTTT. Amino acids: CASSEVGGVDTEAFF.

The rearrangement uses TRBV14 and TRBJ2-5; D is possibly TRBD1 or TRBD2 (7 bases each). V was pared by 5 bases and J by 1 base, with 20 bases between. CDR1 and CDR2 (germline): SGHDN, FVKESK. The CDR3 is 17 amino acids. The CDR3 DNA sequence: TGTGCCAGCAGCTCACACAGGGGCACGGGGGGCCAAGAGACCCAGTACTTC. This gives the protein CASSSHRGTGGQETQYF.

The CDR3 DNA sequence: TGTGCCAGCAGCTCGGACAGATCCGGCTACACCTTC. Its protein product is CASSSDRSGYTF. V gene TRBV5-4 combines with J gene TRBJ1-2; D is possibly TRBD1 (6 bases). This CDR3 contains 12 residues. Germline V CDR1 and CDR2: SGHNT, YYREEE (reference sequence). V lost 3 bases and J 8 bases, leaving 11 bases between the germline ends.

As DNA, the CDR3 is TGTGCCAGCAGCCCGGGGCTAGGGGAAAAACTGTTTTTT. It encodes CASSPGLGEKLFF. The V gene is TRBV5-5, the J gene TRBJ1-4, with D possibly being TRBD1 (5 bases). The CDR3 has 13 residues. V lost 4 bases and J lost 8, with 12 bases in between. CDR1 is SGHKS, CDR2 YYEKEE, per germline (reference sequence).

The rearrangement joins TRBV10-3 to TRBJ2-5; unclear D gene. CDR3 size: 13 residues. Trimming removed 2 bases from V and 3 bases from J, with 7 bases in between. Germline V CDR1 and CDR2: ENHRY, SYGVKD. The CDR3 DNA is TGTGCCATCAGTGAGCGGGCAGAAGAGACCCAGTACTTC. It is translated as CAISERAEETQYF.

The chain uses TRBV4-3 and TRBJ1-4, with D uncertain. Trimming removed 3 bases at V and 1 base at J, with 15 bases between. The CDR3 totals 17 residues. Germline-derived CDR1 and CDR2 are LGHNA and YSLEER. The CDR3, as DNA: TGCGCCAGCAGCCAGACCTCAGGATGGGAAACTAATGAAAAACTGTTTTTT. Its protein is CASSQTSGWETNEKLFF.

The gene calls are TRBV5-6 and TRBJ1-2, with D unresolved. V was shortened by 0 bases and J by 4 bases, with 7 bases between the two germline ends. Germline V lookup: CDR1 SGHDT, CDR2 YYEEEE. The length of the CDR3 is 13 residues. The CDR3 DNA reads as TGTGCCAGCAGCTTGGGCGGGATCTATGGCTACACCTTC. Translating it yields CASSLGGIYGYTF.

J is TRBJ1-4 and V is TRBV6-1; D gene uncertain. V dropped 0 bases and J dropped 4 bases, with 15 bases sitting between them. In germline, CDR1 is MNHNS, CDR2 SASEGT. This CDR3 has 17 amino acids. The CDR3 here is CASSEALRGRVNEKLFF. CDR3 sequence (DNA): TGTGCCAGCAGTGAAGCGCTTCGTGGCAGAGTTAATGAAAAACTGTTTTTT.

The chain links TRBV5-1 to TRBJ2-7, with D perhaps TRBD2 (6 bases). V dropped 5 bases and J dropped 0 bases, with 9 bases sitting between them. Per the germline V gene, CDR1 is SGHRS and CDR2 is YFSETQ. This CDR3 has 13 amino acids. This chain's CDR3 is CASSTGSSYEQYF. The DNA for the CDR3 is TGCGCCAGCAGTACCGGGAGCTCCTACGAGCAGTACTTC.

The rearrangement joins TRBV28 to TRBJ2-3; no reliable D call. The V gene lost 4 bases and the J gene lost 2 bases, with 7 bases spanning the gap. CDR3 length: 13 residues. Germline CDR1 reads MDHEN; CDR2 reads SYDVKM. Written as DNA, the CDR3 is TGTGCCAGCAGTTCCCCAGTCACAGATACGCAGTATTTT. Translating gives CASSSPVTDTQYF.

This clone occurred a few times. V and J are TRBV6-5 and TRBJ2-7; D may match TRBD1 or TRBD2 (5 bases each). Between the trimmed V and J ends, which lost 8 bases and 3 bases, there was a span of 20 bases. CDR1 and CDR2 (germline): MNHEY, SVGAGI. The CDR3 covers 15 residues. The CDR3, as DNA: TGTGCCAGCGTGATTGGACTCTCAGGGATCTACGAGCAGTACTTC. Residues: CASVIGLSGIYEQYF.

This sequence joins TRBV3-1 (or the pseudogene TRBV3-2) and TRBJ2-7; no definite D call. The CDR3 runs to 12 residues. Germline V gives CDR1 LGHDT, CDR2 YNNKEL (reference sequence). V shed 3 bases and J shed 5 bases, with 8 bases lying between them. The CDR3 coding sequence is TGTGCCAGCAGCCATCTCTCGGACGAGCAGTACTTC. Its protein product is CASSHLSDEQYF.

The V gene is TRBV28, the J gene TRBJ1-2; D remains ambiguous. V gave up 1 base and J gave up 4 bases, with 10 bases separating them. This CDR3 contains 14 residues. CDR1 is MDHEN and CDR2 is SYDVKM in the germline V gene. The CDR3 DNA sequence: TGTGCCAGCAGTTTATTCCGGGATACCTATGGCTACACCTTC. Translation gives CASSLFRDTYGYTF.

The rearrangement uses TRBV6-6 and TRBJ2-7; no reliable D call. V lost 6 bases to trimming and J lost 5 bases, with 8 bases between them. Germline CDR1 MNHNY, CDR2 SVGAGI (reference sequence). The CDR3 has 11 residues. The CDR3 DNA is TGTGCCAGCAGAACCGTGGACGAGCAGTACTTC. Translating it yields CASRTVDEQYF.

This clone was seen a single time. The rearrangement links TRBV6-5 to TRBJ1-1; TRBD1 matches at 7 bases. V lost 10 bases to trimming and J lost 7 bases; unmatched junction nucleotides: 12. The CDR3 has 13 amino acids. CDR1 MNHEY and CDR2 SVGAGI come from the germline V gene. CDR3 region: CATKRPGGLEAFF. CDR3 bases: TGTGCCACGAAACGTCCAGGGGGGCTTGAAGCTTTCTTT.

J is TRBJ1-3 and V is TRBV5-6; possible D gene TRBD1, 6 bases. The CDR3 is 13 amino acids. From germline, CDR1 is SGHDT and CDR2 YYEEEE. The V gene lost 4 bases and the J gene lost 1 base, with 6 bases spanning the gap. CDR3 region: CASSTGSGNTIYF. DNA of the CDR3: TGTGCCAGCAGCACAGGGTCTGGAAACACCATATATTTT. The full variable domain, in which reference TRBV5-6 and TRBJ1-3 provide the parts outside the CDR3, is DAGVTQSPTHLIKTRGQQVTLRCSPKSGHDTVSWYQQALGQGPQFIFQYYEEEERQRGNFPDRFSGHQFPNYSSELNVNALLLGDSALYLCASSTGSGNTIYFGEGSWLTVV.

This clone was seen once. The rearrangement uses TRBV7-2 and TRBJ2-3; D gene unclear. Trimming pared 3 bases from V and 1 base from J, leaving 20 bases between. Germline V gene lookup returns CDR1 SGHTA and CDR2 FQGNSA. The CDR3 totals 18 residues. CDR3 nucleotide sequence: TGTGCCAGCAGCTTCTTTGAAACCCTCGGTCCTGGCACAGATACGCAGTATTTT. It translates to CASSFFETLGPGTDTQYF. The full variable domain, with the rest looked up from reference TRBV7-2 and TRBJ2-3, is GAGVSQSPSNKVTEKGKDVELRCDPISGHTALYWYRQSLGQGLEFLIYFQGNSAPDKSGLPSDRFSAERTGGSVSTLTIQRTQQEDSAVYLCASSFFETLGPGTDTQYFGPGTRLTVL.

This clone was recorded only once. The chain has TRBV2 and TRBJ1-1; D is unresolved. Trimming took off 6 bases at V and 6 bases at J, with 14 bases between the two ends. The CDR3 spans 13 residues. The V gene's germline CDR1 is SNHLY and CDR2 FYNNEI. CDR3 residues: CASSQEASAEAFF. CDR3 coding DNA: TGTGCCAGCAGCCAAGAGGCATCGGCTGAAGCTTTCTTT.

The rearrangement joins TRBV6-5 to TRBJ1-4; 9 positions match TRBD1. Germline CDR1 reads MNHEY; CDR2 reads SVGAGI. J lost 8 bases, V lost 6 bases, and 10 bases had no gene match. This CDR3 comprises 15 residues. The CDR3 spells CASSDTGGAREKLFF. The CDR3, as DNA: TGTGCCAGCAGCGATACAGGGGGCGCCAGGGAAAAACTGTTTTTT.

The V gene is TRBV4-1, the J gene TRBJ1-1; possibly TRBD1 for D (5 bases). The CDR3 length is 14 residues. CDR1 and CDR2 (germline): MGHRA, YSYEKL. V shed 0 bases and J shed 5 bases, with 10 bases lying between them. DNA of the CDR3: TGCGCCAGCAGCCAAGAGGCGGGGGAGACTGAAGCTTTCTTT. It translates to CASSQEAGETEAFF.

J is TRBJ2-7 and V is TRBV4-3; D is possibly TRBD2 (6 bases). CDR1 is LGHNA and CDR2 is YSLEER in the germline V gene. V lost 1 base to trimming and J lost 7 bases, with 11 bases between them. The CDR3 contains 13 residues. The CDR3 DNA sequence: TGCGCCAGCAGCCAAGTATGGGGGGTAGAGCAGTACTTC. The encoded protein is CASSQVWGVEQYF.

With regard to this clone: One end of the junction does not line up with germline, which may come from a read error. The chain combines TRBV29-1 with TRBJ2-3, with D perhaps matching TRBD2 (6 bases). This CDR3 spans 17 amino acids. Germline V CDR1 and CDR2: SQVTM, ANQGSEA. CDR3 bases: TGCAGCGTAGAAGGAGGGGCCACCCCCGTCTTCACAGATACGCAGTATTTT. Protein product: CSVEGGATPVFTDTQYF.

The rearrangement links TRBV6-2 or TRBV6-3 to TRBJ2-5; D not resolved. V was shortened by 2 bases and J by 1 base, with 17 bases between the two germline ends. Germline V gene data show CDR1 as MNHEY and CDR2 as SVGEGT. The CDR3 spans 17 residues. CDR3 region: CASSYVVGRTAQETQYF. DNA for the CDR3: TGTGCCAGCAGTTACGTCGTGGGTCGGACCGCCCAAGAGACCCAGTACTTC.

The gene calls are TRBV18 and TRBJ2-2; 12 bases are shared with TRBD2. J lost 2 bases, V lost 5 bases, and 3 bases had no gene match. Germline V gene data show CDR1 as KGHSH and CDR2 as LQKENI. The CDR3 consists of 16 residues. In nucleotides, the CDR3 is TGTGCCAGCTCATCGACTAGCGGGGGTAACACCGGGGAGCTGTTTTTT. Translation: CASSSTSGGNTGELFF. The whole variable domain, filled in from reference TRBV18 and TRBJ2-2, reads NAGVMQNPRHLVRRRGQEARLRCSPMKGHSHVYWYRQLPEEGLKFMVYLQKENIIDESGMPKERFSAEFPKEGPSILRIQQVVRGDSAAYFCASSSTSGGNTGELFFGEGSRLTVL.

The V call is TRBV4-1, the J call TRBJ1-2, with 7 positions matching TRBD1. The CDR3 sequence is 18 residues long. Looked up from germline, CDR1 is MGHRA and CDR2 is YSYEKL. V gave up 1 base and J gave up 0 bases; unmatched junction bases: 11. The CDR3 here is CASSQASGTAFSNYGYTF. The CDR3 coding sequence is TGCGCCAGCAGCCAAGCCTCCGGGACAGCTTTCTCTAACTATGGCTACACCTTC.

The chain links TRBV5-1 to TRBJ1-4; the D is unclear. The CDR3 runs 12 residues. The germline gives CDR1 SGHRS, CDR2 YFSETQ. Trimming took 5 bases from V and 4 from J, leaving 6 bases between them. The CDR3 region has the DNA TGCGCCAGCAGTCCAAATAATGAAAAACTGTTTTTT. Amino acids: CASSPNNEKLFF.

This clone was observed a single time. The rearrangement uses TRBV12-3 or TRBV12-4 and TRBJ1-2; D is ambiguous. This CDR3 has 13 amino acids. The V end lost 2 bases, the J end lost 8 bases, and 12 bases lay between the germline ends. DNA for the CDR3: TGTGCCAGCAGTTTAATGGCAGGATCAGGCTACACCTTC. It specifies CASSLMAGSGYTF.